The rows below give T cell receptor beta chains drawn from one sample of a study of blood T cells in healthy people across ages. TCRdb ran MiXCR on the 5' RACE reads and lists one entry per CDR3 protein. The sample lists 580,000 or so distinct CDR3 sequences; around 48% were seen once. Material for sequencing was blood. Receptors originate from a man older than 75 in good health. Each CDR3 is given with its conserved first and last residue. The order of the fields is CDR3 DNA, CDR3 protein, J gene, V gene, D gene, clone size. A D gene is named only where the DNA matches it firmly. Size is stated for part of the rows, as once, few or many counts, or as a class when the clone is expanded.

TGTGCCAGCGGCAGCGTCAAGACCCAGTACTTC CASGSVKTQYF TRBJ2-5 TRBV7-9 - -
TGCGCCAGCAGCTTCGATCTTGACTCTGGGGCCAACGTCCTGACTTTC CASSFDLDSGANVLTF TRBJ2-6 TRBV5-1 - -
TGTGCCGGCAGCTCCCTTGGGGGGCGAACAGATACGCAGTATTTT CAGSSLGGRTDTQYF TRBJ2-3 TRBV11-2 - -
TGTGCCAGCAGCCGAAGACAGGGCGGGACCTACAATGAGCAGTTCTTC CASSRRQGGTYNEQFF TRBJ2-1 TRBV7-9 - few
TGCGCCAGCAGCTTGGACGGGTCGGGGGCCTACGAGCAGTACTTC CASSLDGSGAYEQYF TRBJ2-7 TRBV5-1 - -
TGTGCCAGCAGCTTAGGGCAGGGGGAAATCTATGGCTACACCTTC CASSLGQGEIYGYTF TRBJ1-2 TRBV7-2 TRBD1 few
TGTGTCAGCAGCCCTCTGATTGGACTAGCGGTCAAAATACAAGAGACCCAGTACTTC CVSSPLIGLAVKIQETQYF TRBJ2-5 TRBV7-9 TRBD2 -
TGTGCCAGCAGGACGGAGAATAAGGAAAAACTGTTTTTT CASRTENKEKLFF TRBJ1-4 TRBV6-6 - once
TGTGCCAGCACAAGGAACACTGAAGCTTTCTTT CASTRNTEAFF TRBJ1-1 TRBV6-5 - many
TGCAGTGCTAGGGGGTTGACTAGCGGGGGCTACACAGATACGCAGTATTTT CSARGLTSGGYTDTQYF TRBJ2-3 TRBV20-1 TRBD2 -
TGCAGTGCCTCCCGCGGACCGGACACTGAAGCTTTCTTT CSASRGPDTEAFF TRBJ1-1 TRBV20-1 - -
TGTGCCACCAGTGATCCTCAAGGCGGCTACACCTTC CATSDPQGGYTF TRBJ1-2 TRBV24-1 - -
TGTGCCAGCCAAGCGGTCCAAGAGACCCAGTACTTC CASQAVQETQYF TRBJ2-5 TRBV3-1 - -
TGCAGTGCTAGAGGACAGGGAAGTTCACCCCTCCACTTT CSARGQGSSPLHF TRBJ1-6 TRBV20-1 TRBD1 few
TGCGCCAGCAGCTCGAACCCAGGGGGCACAGATACGCAGTATTTT CASSSNPGGTDTQYF TRBJ2-3 TRBV5-1 - -
TGCAGTGCTAGCCCCCCCGGGACTATCTACAATGAGCAGTTCTTC CSASPPGTIYNEQFF TRBJ2-1 TRBV20-1 TRBD2 once
TGCAGCGTTGATGGGGGGACCCAAGAGACCCAGTACTTC CSVDGGTQETQYF TRBJ2-5 TRBV29-1 - few
TGTGCCAGCAGCGGTTTAACTAGCTCCTACAATGAGCAGTTCTTC CASSGLTSSYNEQFF TRBJ2-1 TRBV9 - few
TGTGCCAGCAGTGGAACAGGATCTAACTATGGCTACACCTTC CASSGTGSNYGYTF TRBJ1-2 TRBV6-1 - few
TGCAGCGTTGAGAGGAGGACTAGCCTGGACGAGCAGTACTTC CSVERRTSLDEQYF TRBJ2-7 TRBV29-1 TRBD2 few
TGCAGTGCTAGGACAGCGGGGCCCACAGATACGCAGTATTTT CSARTAGPTDTQYF TRBJ2-3 TRBV20-1 TRBD2 -
TGCGCCAGCAGCTTGGGAGGCCCGCCGAACTTAGCCAAAAACATTCAGTACTTC CASSLGGPPNLAKNIQYF TRBJ2-4 TRBV5-1 - once
TGTGCCAGCAGCGTAGACGGCGCGGGAGGGGGAGAGACCCAGTACTTC CASSVDGAGGGETQYF TRBJ2-5 TRBV9 TRBD2 few
TGTGCCAGCAGCTTAAGGGTGGAGACCCAGTACTTC CASSLRVETQYF TRBJ2-5 TRBV7-2 - many
TGTGCCACCAGCCTAACTGGACAGGGGGTGTACGAGCAGTACTTC CATSLTGQGVYEQYF TRBJ2-7 TRBV15 TRBD1 -
TGCAGCGTTACCATAAGCGGGAGAACGGAGCAGTTCTTC CSVTISGRTEQFF TRBJ2-1 TRBV29-1 TRBD2 -
TGTGCCAGCAGTGCCGGGGACAGGAGCTCCTACGAGCAGTACTTC CASSAGDRSSYEQYF TRBJ2-7 TRBV7-9 TRBD1 few
TGTGCCAGCAGTTTAAGCCTAGCGGGAGGGCTGGAGACCCAGTACTTC CASSLSLAGGLETQYF TRBJ2-5 TRBV27 TRBD2 -
TGTGCCATCAGTCCTGAGACAGGCTCGGGTCTTAACACTGAAGCTTTCTTT CAISPETGSGLNTEAFF TRBJ1-1 TRBV10-3 - few
TGTGCCAGCAGTTCCATGCTAGAGACCCAGTACTTC CASSSMLETQYF TRBJ2-5 TRBV28 - few
TGTGCCAGCAGTTTTCGGGACTCGACGCAGTATTTT CASSFRDSTQYF TRBJ2-3 TRBV6-5 - -
TGTGCCAGCAGAGGGACCCTCGGCCACAATGAGCAGTTCTTC CASRGTLGHNEQFF TRBJ2-1 TRBV12-3/TRBV12-4 - few
TGCGCCAGCAGCCCTCGATTCACAGGGAGAGGGGCAGATACGCAGTATTTT CASSPRFTGRGADTQYF TRBJ2-3 TRBV4-3 - -
TGTGCCAGCAGGCACAGGGAATCCCCGGCCTCTGGGGCCAACGTCCTGACTTTC CASRHRESPASGANVLTF TRBJ2-6 TRBV12-3/TRBV12-4 - -